One and the same sample provided the 14 T cell receptor beta chains below, sequenced in a study of T cell responses to AZD1222 COVID-19 vaccine. Assay: immunoSEQ multiplex PCR; the TCRdb copy retains only in-frame clones and omits some. Among 170,000 or so clones listed, around nine tenths were seen once. The sample consisted of peripheral blood, taken on day 0 of AZD1222 vaccination. The receptors come from an adult in good health.

The rearrangement joins TRBV5-5 to TRBJ2-7; TRBD1 matches at 7 bases. V was clipped by 3 bases and J by 3 bases; unmatched bases: 6. This CDR3 has 14 residues. The germline gives CDR1 SGHKS, CDR2 YYEKEE (reference sequence). The CDR3 DNA follows: TGTGCCAGCAGCTCCGGGACAGCCTTCTACGAGCAGTACTTC. Amino acids: CASSSGTAFYEQYF.

The CDR3 DNA reads TGTGCCAGTGGAAAGGTAGGGGAGACCCAGTACTTC. Amino acids: CASGKVGETQYF. J is TRBJ2-5 and V is TRBV19, with D uncertain. Trimming cost V 8 bases and J 5 bases, with 12 bases left between them. Germline CDR1 and CDR2: LNHDA and SQIVND (reference sequence). CDR3 length: 12 amino acids.

The chain joins TRBV5-4 to TRBJ1-2, with no clear D. CDR3 length: 13 amino acids. The V end was cut by 0 bases, the J end by 4 bases, with 7 bases between. CDR1 is SGHNT, CDR2 YYREEE, per germline (reference sequence). CDR3 loop: CASSLGGTYGYTF. Here the CDR3 DNA reads TGTGCCAGCAGCTTGGGGGGAACCTATGGCTACACCTTC.

This chain links TRBV4-2 with TRBJ2-5; TRBD2 matches at 7 bases. The CDR3 has 16 residues. Germline CDR1 reads LGHNA; CDR2 reads YNFKEQ. J was trimmed by 3 bases and V by 4 bases; bases with no gene match: 11. The CDR3 protein is CASSLNWDYREETQYF. In DNA, the CDR3 is TGTGCCAGCAGCCTGAATTGGGACTACAGAGAAGAGACCCAGTACTTC.

CDR3 nucleotides: TGTGCCAGCAGCTTCAGTCAGAGTGGGAGCAATGAGCAGTTCTTC. Its protein is CASSFSQSGSNEQFF. This chain connects TRBV7-9 to TRBJ2-1; TRBD2 is a possible D gene (5 bases). The CDR3 loop spans 15 amino acids. Per germline, CDR1 SEHNR and CDR2 FQNEAQ (reference sequence). V gave up 3 bases and J gave up 6 bases, with 15 bases separating them.

The chain's CDR3 is CASSTNRERGNEQFF. In DNA form, the CDR3 reads TGTGCCAGTAGTACCAACAGGGAACGGGGCAATGAGCAGTTCTTC. The chain combines TRBV19 with TRBJ2-1; possible D gene TRBD1, 6 bases. The CDR3 totals 15 residues. The germline V gene encodes CDR1 LNHDA and CDR2 SQIVND (reference sequence). V was pared by 4 bases and J by 6 bases, with 16 bases between.

This chain joins TRBV7-2 and TRBJ2-1, with D perhaps assigned TRBD1 or TRBD2 (6 bases each). The germline V and J ends were trimmed by 5 bases and 2 bases, with 13 bases remaining between them. The CDR3 is 15 residues long. Germline V lookup: CDR1 SGHTA, CDR2 FQGNSA. CDR3 amino acids: CASSAGHQTYNEQFF. CDR3 sequence (DNA): TGTGCCAGCAGCGCGGGACACCAGACCTACAATGAGCAGTTCTTC.

V is TRBV3-1 (or the pseudogene TRBV3-2) and J is TRBJ1-2, with 7 bases fitting TRBD1. With 2 bases clipped from V and 7 bases from J, the junction kept 4 bases outside the gene matches. The CDR3 spans 13 residues. CDR1 and CDR2 (germline): LGHDT, YNNKEL (reference sequence). Written as DNA, the CDR3 is TGTGCCAGCAGCCAAACCGGGACAGCTGGCTACACCTTC. This codes for CASSQTGTAGYTF.

A single count supports this clone. The rearrangement joins TRBV6-6 to TRBJ1-6, with D perhaps matching TRBD1 (6 bases). Germline CDR1 MNHNY, CDR2 SVGAGI (reference sequence). V lost 5 bases and J 7 bases, leaving 12 bases between the germline ends. This CDR3 comprises 14 residues. The CDR3 region is CASSDRLANSPLHF. The CDR3 DNA sequence: TGTGCCAGCAGTGACAGGTTGGCCAATTCACCCCTCCACTTT.

This chain joins TRBV7-2 and TRBJ1-1; 9 bases fit TRBD1. This CDR3 spans 16 amino acids. The germline V gene has CDR1 SGHTA and CDR2 FQGNSA. V lost 3 bases, J lost 3 bases, and 8 bases stayed unmatched. CDR3 in DNA: TGTGCCAGCAGCTTCCCCACAGGGGGCGTCGACACTGAAGCTTTCTTT. It translates to CASSFPTGGVDTEAFF. Drawing the rest from reference TRBV7-2 and TRBJ1-1, the complete variable domain is GAGVSQSPSNKVTEKGKDVELRCDPISGHTALYWYRQSLGQGLEFLIYFQGNSAPDKSGLPSDRFSAERTGGSVSTLTIQRTQQEDSAVYLCASSFPTGGVDTEAFFGQGTRLTVV.

The CDR3 region is CASSPYRGRTEAFF. In nucleotides, the CDR3 is TGTGCCAGCAGCCCCTACAGGGGGCGAACTGAAGCTTTCTTT. V usage is TRBV3-1 (or the pseudogene TRBV3-2) and J usage is TRBJ1-1; 9 bases agree with TRBD1. This CDR3 has 14 amino acids. Germline trimming cut 4 bases from V and 5 bases from J; bases unmatched to any gene: 5. Germline V gene lookup returns CDR1 LGHDT and CDR2 YNNKEL (reference sequence).

The chain recombines TRBV6-5 with TRBJ2-1, with D unclear. The germline V gene has CDR1 MNHEY and CDR2 SVGAGI. CDR3 length: 14 amino acids. Trimming cost V 2 bases and J 3 bases, with 8 bases left between them. CDR3 nucleotide sequence: TGTGCCAGCAGTTACCGTGACGGCTACAATGAGCAGTTCTTC. Its translation: CASSYRDGYNEQFF.

This chain uses TRBV2 with TRBJ2-7; no firm D call. This CDR3 has 11 residues. Germline V lookup: CDR1 SNHLY, CDR2 FYNNEI. Trimming left V 7 bases short and J 3 bases short, with 7 bases between. For the CDR3, the DNA is TGTGCCAGCAAGTCGTTCTACGAGCAGTACTTC. Protein: CASKSFYEQYF.

V and J are TRBV4-2 and TRBJ1-1; 9 bases fit TRBD1. Looked up from germline, CDR1 is LGHNA and CDR2 is YNFKEQ. The CDR3 covers 16 residues. Trimming removed 0 bases from V and 6 bases from J; junction bases left unmatched: 8. CDR3 in amino acids: CASSQDRDRGRAEAFF. CDR3 nucleotide sequence: TGTGCCAGCAGCCAAGACAGAGACAGGGGGAGGGCTGAAGCTTTCTTT.